This T cell receptor (beta chain) was sequenced for a study of blood T cell repertoires in COVID-19. Overall study context: From the United States, Italy and Spain came samples of acute and convalescent COVID-19.

This table comes from immunoSEQ multiplex PCR, and its TCRdb copy is limited to in-frame clones, with some not included. The sample comprises around 140,000 clones, approximately 86% of which are singletons, and 7% to 10% rests with the top ten. In this sample, this clone turned up once. The receptor was derived from a woman in her fifties or sixties with acute or convalescent COVID-19. Sequencing was carried out using peripheral blood.

CDR3 sequence reads: CASSQGGTVSFNEQFF. The CDR3 DNA sequence: TGCGCCAGCAGCCAAGGCGGGACAGTTTCATTCAATGAGCAGTTCTTC. The V and J genes are TRBV4-1 and TRBJ2-1; possibly TRBD1 for D (7 bases). Germline V gives CDR1 MGHRA, CDR2 YSYEKL. The CDR3 runs to 16 residues. The V gene lost 1 base and the J gene lost 6 bases, with 16 bases spanning the gap.